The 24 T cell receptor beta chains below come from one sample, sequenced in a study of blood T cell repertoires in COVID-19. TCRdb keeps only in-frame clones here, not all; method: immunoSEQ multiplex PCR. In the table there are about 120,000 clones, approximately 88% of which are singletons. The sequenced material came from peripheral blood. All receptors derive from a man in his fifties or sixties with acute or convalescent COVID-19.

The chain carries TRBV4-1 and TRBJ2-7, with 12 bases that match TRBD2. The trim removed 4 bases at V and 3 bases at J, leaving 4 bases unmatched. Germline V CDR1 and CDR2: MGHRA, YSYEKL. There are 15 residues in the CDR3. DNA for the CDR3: TGCGCCAGCAGCCTGGGACTAGCGGGTTTCTACGAGCAGTACTTC. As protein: CASSLGLAGFYEQYF.

In DNA form, the CDR3 reads TGTGCCAGTAGTATTTGGGGACTAGCGCCCGGGGAGCTGTTTTTT. Residues: CASSIWGLAPGELFF. The gene calls are TRBV19 and TRBJ2-2, with 10 positions matching TRBD2. Germline CDR1 and CDR2: LNHDA and SQIVND (reference sequence). The ends lost 3 bases at V and 6 bases at J; junction bases unmatched: 4. The CDR3 covers 15 residues.

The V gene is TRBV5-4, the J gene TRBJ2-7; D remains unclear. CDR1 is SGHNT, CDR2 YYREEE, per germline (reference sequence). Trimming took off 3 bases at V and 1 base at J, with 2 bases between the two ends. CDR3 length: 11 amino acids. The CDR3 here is CASSSSYEQYF. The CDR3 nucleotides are TGTGCCAGCAGCTCGTCCTACGAGCAGTACTTC.

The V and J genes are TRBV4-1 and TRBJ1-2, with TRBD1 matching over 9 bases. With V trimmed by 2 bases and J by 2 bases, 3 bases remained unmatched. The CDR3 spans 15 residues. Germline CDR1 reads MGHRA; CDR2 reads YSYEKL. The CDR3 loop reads CASSQSGTGNYGYTF. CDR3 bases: TGCGCCAGCAGCCAATCGGGGACAGGGAACTATGGCTACACCTTC.

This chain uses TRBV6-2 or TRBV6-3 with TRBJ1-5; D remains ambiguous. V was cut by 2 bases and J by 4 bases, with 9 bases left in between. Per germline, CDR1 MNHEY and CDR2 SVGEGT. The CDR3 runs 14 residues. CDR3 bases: TGTGCCAGCAGTTACCTACAGTTAAATCAGCCCCAGCATTTT. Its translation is CASSYLQLNQPQHF.

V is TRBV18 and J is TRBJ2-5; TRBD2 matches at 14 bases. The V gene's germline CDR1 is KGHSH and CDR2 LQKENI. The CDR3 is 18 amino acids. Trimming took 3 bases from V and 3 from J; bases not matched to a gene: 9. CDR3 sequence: CASSPGLAGGIPKETQYF. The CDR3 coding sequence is TGTGCCAGCTCACCTGGACTAGCGGGAGGAATCCCAAAAGAGACCCAGTACTTC.

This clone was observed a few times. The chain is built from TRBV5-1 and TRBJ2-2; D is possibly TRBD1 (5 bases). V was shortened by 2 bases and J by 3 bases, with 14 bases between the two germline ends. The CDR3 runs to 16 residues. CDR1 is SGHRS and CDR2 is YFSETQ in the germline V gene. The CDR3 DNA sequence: TGCGCCAGCAGCTTCGAAGCCAGGGTTGACACCGGGGAGCTGTTTTTT. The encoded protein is CASSFEARVDTGELFF.

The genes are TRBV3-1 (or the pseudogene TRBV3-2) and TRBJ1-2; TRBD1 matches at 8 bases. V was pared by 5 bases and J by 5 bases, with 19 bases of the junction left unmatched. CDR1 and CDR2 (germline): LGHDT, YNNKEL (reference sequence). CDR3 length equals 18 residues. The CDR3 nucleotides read TGTGCCAGCAGCGCACCCCCAGGGGGCACCCGGGGTAGGTATGGCTACACCTTC. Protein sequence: CASSAPPGGTRGRYGYTF.

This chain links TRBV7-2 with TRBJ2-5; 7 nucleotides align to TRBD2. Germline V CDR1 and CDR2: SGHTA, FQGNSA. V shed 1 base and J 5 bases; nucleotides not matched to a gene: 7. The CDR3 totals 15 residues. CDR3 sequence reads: CASSLGPGGLETQYF. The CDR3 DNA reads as TGTGCCAGCAGCTTAGGGCCGGGAGGTTTGGAGACCCAGTACTTC.

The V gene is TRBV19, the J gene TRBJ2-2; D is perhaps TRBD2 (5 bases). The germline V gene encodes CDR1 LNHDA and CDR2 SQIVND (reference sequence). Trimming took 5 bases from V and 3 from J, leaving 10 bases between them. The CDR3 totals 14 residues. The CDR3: CASSGEWDTGELFF. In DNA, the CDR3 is TGTGCCAGTAGTGGGGAGTGGGACACCGGGGAGCTGTTTTTT. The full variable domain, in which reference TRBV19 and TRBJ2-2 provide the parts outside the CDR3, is DGGITQSPKYLFRKEGQNVTLSCEQNLNHDAMYWYRQDPGQGLRLIYYSQIVNDFQKGDIAEGYSVSREKKESFPLTVTSAQKNPTAFYLCASSGEWDTGELFFGEGSRLTVL.

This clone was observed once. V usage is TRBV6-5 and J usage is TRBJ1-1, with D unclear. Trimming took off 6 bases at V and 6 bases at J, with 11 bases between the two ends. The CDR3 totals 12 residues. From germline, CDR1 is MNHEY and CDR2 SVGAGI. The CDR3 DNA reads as TGTGCCAGCAGCTCCCGGGAGTCTGAAGCTTTCTTT. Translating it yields CASSSRESEAFF.

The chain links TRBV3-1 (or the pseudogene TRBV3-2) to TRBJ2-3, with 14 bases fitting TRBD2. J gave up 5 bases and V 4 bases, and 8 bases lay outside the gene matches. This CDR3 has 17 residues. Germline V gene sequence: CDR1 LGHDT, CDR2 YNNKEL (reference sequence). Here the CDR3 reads CASSRGTSGRLGDTQYF. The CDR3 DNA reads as TGTGCCAGCAGCCGCGGGACTAGCGGGAGACTAGGAGATACGCAGTATTTT.

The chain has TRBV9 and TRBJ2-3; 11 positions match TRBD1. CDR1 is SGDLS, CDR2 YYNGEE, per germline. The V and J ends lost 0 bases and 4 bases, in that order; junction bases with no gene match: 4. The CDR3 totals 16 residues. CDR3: CASSVAGGQGADTQYF. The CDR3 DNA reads TGTGCCAGCAGCGTAGCTGGGGGACAGGGGGCAGATACGCAGTATTTT.

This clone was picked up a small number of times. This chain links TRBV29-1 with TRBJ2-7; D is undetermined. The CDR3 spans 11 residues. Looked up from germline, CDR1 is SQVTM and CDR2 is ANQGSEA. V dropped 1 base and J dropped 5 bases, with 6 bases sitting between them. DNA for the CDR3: TGCAGCGTTGAAGGGCTCAACGAGCAGTACTTC. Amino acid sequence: CSVEGLNEQYF.

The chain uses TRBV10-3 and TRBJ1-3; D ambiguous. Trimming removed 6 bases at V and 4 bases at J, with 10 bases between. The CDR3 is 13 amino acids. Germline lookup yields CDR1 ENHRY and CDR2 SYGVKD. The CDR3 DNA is TGTGCCATCAGGAGGGAAGGAGGAAACACCATATATTTT. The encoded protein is CAIRREGGNTIYF.

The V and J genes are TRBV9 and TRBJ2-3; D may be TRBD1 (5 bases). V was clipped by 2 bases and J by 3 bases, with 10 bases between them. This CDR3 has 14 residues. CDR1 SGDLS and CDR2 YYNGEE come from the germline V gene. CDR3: CASSVTQGTDTQYF. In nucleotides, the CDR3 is TGTGCCAGCAGCGTGACCCAGGGTACAGATACGCAGTATTTT.

CDR3 in DNA: TGTGCCAGTAAACCGACAGGCGAGTATGGCTACACCTTC. Residues: CASKPTGEYGYTF. The rearrangement uses TRBV19 and TRBJ1-2, with D tentatively TRBD1 (6 bases). CDR1 LNHDA and CDR2 SQIVND come from the germline V gene (reference sequence). The CDR3 loop spans 13 amino acids. V was pared by 7 bases and J by 5 bases, with 14 bases between.

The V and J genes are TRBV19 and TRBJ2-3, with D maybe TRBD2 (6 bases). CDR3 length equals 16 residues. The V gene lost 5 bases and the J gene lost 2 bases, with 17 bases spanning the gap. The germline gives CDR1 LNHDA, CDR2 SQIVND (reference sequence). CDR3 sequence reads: CASSSRAGPTTDTQYF. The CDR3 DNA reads TGTGCCAGTAGTTCTCGGGCGGGACCCACCACAGATACGCAGTATTTT.

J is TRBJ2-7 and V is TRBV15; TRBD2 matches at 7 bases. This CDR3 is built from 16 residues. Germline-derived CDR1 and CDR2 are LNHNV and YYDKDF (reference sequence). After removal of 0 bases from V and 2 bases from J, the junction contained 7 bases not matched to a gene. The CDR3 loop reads CATSRDSSGTAYEQYF. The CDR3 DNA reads TGTGCCACCAGCAGAGACTCGAGCGGGACCGCCTACGAGCAGTACTTC.

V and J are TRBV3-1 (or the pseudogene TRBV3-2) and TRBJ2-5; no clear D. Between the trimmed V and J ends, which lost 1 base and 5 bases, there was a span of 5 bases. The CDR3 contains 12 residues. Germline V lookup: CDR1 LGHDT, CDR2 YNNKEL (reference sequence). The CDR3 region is CASSQVVETQYF. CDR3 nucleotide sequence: TGTGCCAGCAGCCAAGTCGTGGAGACCCAGTACTTC.

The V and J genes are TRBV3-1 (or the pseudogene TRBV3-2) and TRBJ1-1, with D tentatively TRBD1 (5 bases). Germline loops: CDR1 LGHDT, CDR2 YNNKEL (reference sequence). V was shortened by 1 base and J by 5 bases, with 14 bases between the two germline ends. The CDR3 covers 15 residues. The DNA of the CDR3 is TGTGCCAGCAGCCAAGGGGAGGGGTTCGGTACTGAAGCTTTCTTT. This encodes CASSQGEGFGTEAFF.

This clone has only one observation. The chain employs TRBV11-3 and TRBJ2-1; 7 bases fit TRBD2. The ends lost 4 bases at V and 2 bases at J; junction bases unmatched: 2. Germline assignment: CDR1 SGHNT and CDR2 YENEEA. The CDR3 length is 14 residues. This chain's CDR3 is CASSSGLAYNEQFF. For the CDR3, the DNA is TGTGCCAGCAGCTCAGGACTAGCCTACAATGAGCAGTTCTTC.

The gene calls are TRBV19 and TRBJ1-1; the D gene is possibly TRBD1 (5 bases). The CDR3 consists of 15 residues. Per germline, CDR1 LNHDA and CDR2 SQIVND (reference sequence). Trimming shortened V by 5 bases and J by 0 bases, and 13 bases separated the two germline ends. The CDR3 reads CASSARRAMNTEAFF. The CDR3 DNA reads TGTGCCAGTAGTGCCCGCAGGGCCATGAACACTGAAGCTTTCTTT.

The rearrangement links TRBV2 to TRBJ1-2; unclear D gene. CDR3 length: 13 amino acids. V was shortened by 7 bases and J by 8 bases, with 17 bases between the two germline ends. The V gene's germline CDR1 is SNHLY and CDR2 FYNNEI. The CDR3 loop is CASNPRQVGGYTF. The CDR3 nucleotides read TGTGCCAGCAACCCTAGGCAAGTAGGAGGCTACACCTTC.